Below are 29 T cell receptor beta chains sequenced from a single sample in a study of T cells in Graves' hyperthyroidism and ophthalmopathy. The TCR beta CDR3 regions underwent amplification using RNA transcripts as the source. The HTBI primer set drove a first-round RT-PCR of the TCR CDR3. TCRdb recomputed calls from the multiplex PCR reads with MiXCR, one row per CDR3 protein. The table has around 450,000 distinct CDR3 sequences, 15% to 19% seen once. Sequencing used blood. These receptors originate from a woman aged 18 to 35 with Graves' hyperthyroidism.

This clonotype was detected ten times or more. J is TRBJ1-1 and V is TRBV20-1; a weak D match, TRBD1 (5 bases). CDR3 length: 13 amino acids. Germline assignment: CDR1 DFQATT and CDR2 SNEGSKA (reference sequence). The ends were cut back, 3 bases at V and 2 bases at J, with 10 bases in the middle. Here the CDR3 reads CSASRTSNTEAFF. The CDR3 bases are TGCAGTGCTAGTAGGACATCTAACACTGAAGCTTTCTTT.

This clonotype was counted ten times or more. The rearrangement uses TRBV7-8 and TRBJ1-5; a possible D gene is TRBD1 (5 bases). CDR1 SGHVS and CDR2 FQNEAQ come from the germline V gene. The ends were cut back, 2 bases at V and 6 bases at J, with 14 bases in the middle. The CDR3 length is 15 residues. CDR3 nucleotides: TGTGCCAGCAGCTTATCGGGGAGGGGTTTTCAGCCCCAGCATTTT. Amino acids: CASSLSGRGFQPQHF.

This clonotype came up a few times. The V gene is TRBV7-2, the J gene TRBJ1-2, with D unresolved. There are 13 residues in the CDR3. Germline V gives CDR1 SGHTA, CDR2 FQGNSA. V was pared by 6 bases and J by 0 bases, with 8 bases between. CDR3 coding DNA: TGTGCCAGCAGGGAAGGCCCTAACTATGGCTACACCTTC. It is translated as CASREGPNYGYTF.

At least ten counts were recorded for this clonotype. The chain uses TRBV3-1 and TRBJ1-1, with 7 nucleotides matching TRBD1. Germline V gene data show CDR1 as LGHDT and CDR2 as YNNKEL (reference sequence). There are 16 residues in the CDR3. Losses at the gene ends were 0 bases for V and 0 bases for J; bases not matched to a gene: 4. The CDR3, as DNA: TGTGCCAGCAGCCAAGATGTGACAGGGCTGAACACTGAAGCTTTCTTT. Translation gives CASSQDVTGLNTEAFF.

There are many counts of this clonotype. This chain joins TRBV7-2 and TRBJ2-4; D perhaps matches TRBD2 (7 bases). This CDR3 region has 13 residues. The V and J ends lost 8 bases and 6 bases respectively, with 14 bases between them. CDR1 is SGHTA, CDR2 FQGNSA, per germline. The CDR3 sequence: CASLQGGGNIQYF. The CDR3 nucleotides read TGTGCCAGCCTACAGGGAGGGGGAAACATTCAGTACTTC.

This clonotype was seen more than once but under ten times. This rearrangement joins TRBV9 to TRBJ2-7; D gene uncertain. This CDR3 region has 13 residues. V was pared by 0 bases and J by 0 bases, with 4 bases between. Germline CDR1 and CDR2: SGDLS and YYNGEE. CDR3 in amino acids: CASSVGHSYEQYF. The CDR3 region has the DNA TGTGCCAGCAGCGTAGGACACTCCTACGAGCAGTACTTC.

This clonotype was observed a few times. The V call is TRBV29-1, the J call TRBJ1-1; a weak D match, TRBD1 (5 bases). CDR1 SQVTM and CDR2 ANQGSEA come from the germline V gene. The V end lost 5 bases, the J end lost 0 bases, and 13 bases lay between the germline ends. The CDR3 is 14 amino acids. CDR3 sequence (DNA): TGCAGCGTTCTCGGGGGGGGAATGAACACTGAAGCTTTCTTT. This encodes CSVLGGGMNTEAFF. The full variable domain, its missing parts supplied by reference TRBV29-1 and TRBJ1-1, is SAVISQKPSRDICQRGTSLTIQCQVDSQVTMMFWYRQQPGQSLTLIATANQGSEATYESGFVIDKFPISRPNLTFSTLTVSNMSPEDSSIYLCSVLGGGMNTEAFFGQGTRLTVV.

The rearrangement joins TRBV7-3 to TRBJ2-2; D is perhaps TRBD2 (6 bases). V was clipped by 1 base and J by 4 bases, with 7 bases between them. The length of the CDR3 is 14 residues. The V gene's germline CDR1 is SGHTA and CDR2 FQGTGA. The CDR3: CASSLMGLTGELFF. In DNA form, the CDR3 reads TGTGCCAGCAGCTTAATGGGACTCACCGGGGAGCTGTTTTTT.

The chain uses TRBV20-1 and TRBJ1-5; 9 bases are shared with TRBD1. The J segment lost 3 bases and the V segment lost 3 bases, leaving 12 bases of the junction unmatched. Germline assignment: CDR1 DFQATT and CDR2 SNEGSKA (reference sequence). This CDR3 comprises 17 residues. The CDR3 DNA follows: TGCAGTGCTAGGGACCCAACCGGGACAGGGCTCAATCAGCCCCAGCATTTT. Its protein is CSARDPTGTGLNQPQHF.

Comment on this clonotype: Since a much larger clone is just one base distant, this may be a read error. This rearrangement joins TRBV6-1 to TRBJ1-2; tentative D call: TRBD1 (5 bases). The V and J ends lost 6 bases and 1 base respectively, with 9 bases between them. The CDR3 extends over 13 amino acids. Germline CDR1 reads MNHNS; CDR2 reads SASEGT. CDR3 DNA sequence: TGTGCCAGCAGGGAGACAGTTAACTATGGCTACACCTTC. Its protein product is CASRETVNYGYTF.

The CDR3, as DNA: TGTGCCAGCAGTTTTTCAGGGGAGATGAATGAGCAGTTCTTC. This encodes CASSFSGEMNEQFF. J is TRBJ2-1 and V is TRBV27, with TRBD1 as a possible D gene (6 bases). CDR3 length: 14 residues. The ends were cut back, 3 bases at V and 7 bases at J, with 13 bases in the middle. The V gene's germline CDR1 is MNHEY and CDR2 SMNVEV (reference sequence).

This clonotype was found many times. The chain couples TRBV7-8 to TRBJ1-2, with 9 bases matching TRBD1. This CDR3 has 13 residues. Germline V gene data show CDR1 as SGHVS and CDR2 as FQNEAQ. V lost 8 bases to trimming and J lost 8 bases; unmatched junction nucleotides: 9. CDR3 nucleotides: TGTGCCAGCGGATTACAGGGGGCTTGGGGCTACACCTTC. Its protein product is CASGLQGAWGYTF.

This clonotype showed up just once. The chain has TRBV4-1 and TRBJ2-1; no clear D gene. This CDR3 comprises 14 residues. The V end lost 1 base, the J end lost 3 bases, and 7 bases lay between the germline ends. Looked up from germline, CDR1 is MGHRA and CDR2 is YSYEKL. The DNA of the CDR3 is TGCGCCAGCAGCCAAGGGGTAATCTACAATGAGCAGTTCTTC. Its translation: CASSQGVIYNEQFF.

This clonotype has just a few counts. This chain links TRBV12-3 or TRBV12-4 with TRBJ2-4; D is perhaps TRBD1 (5 bases). This CDR3 is 16 amino acids long. V was trimmed by 5 bases and J by 0 bases, leaving 14 bases between them. The CDR3 region is CASSRFRDLAKNIQYF. The CDR3 bases are TGTGCCAGCAGTCGCTTCAGGGATTTAGCCAAAAACATTCAGTACTTC.

This clonotype occurred many times. The chain has TRBV3-1 and TRBJ2-5, with 9 bases matching TRBD2. This CDR3 contains 18 residues. Germline lookup yields CDR1 LGHDT and CDR2 YNNKEL (reference sequence). The V and J ends lost 0 bases and 0 bases, in that order; junction bases with no gene match: 8. CDR3 nucleotides: TGTGCCAGCAGCCAAGATCCTTTCCGACTAGCGGACCAAGAGACCCAGTACTTC. Protein: CASSQDPFRLADQETQYF.

In its sample, this clonotype was seen many times. The rearrangement joins TRBV5-1 to TRBJ2-1; D not certain. CDR3 length: 11 amino acids. The V gene's germline CDR1 is SGHRS and CDR2 YFSETQ. Trimming left V 1 base short and J 10 bases short, with 6 bases between. The DNA for the CDR3 is TGCGCCAGCAGCTTGACTCAGGAGCAGTTCTTC. Translation gives CASSLTQEQFF.

In the case of this clonotype: A read error may be the cause here, since a much bigger clone is one base away. It is likely a read error, because the conserved phenylalanine at the end of the CDR3 is missing. This chain uses TRBV11-1 with TRBJ2-7; 10 nucleotides align to TRBD1. Germline trimming cut 5 bases from V and 4 bases from J; bases unmatched to any gene: 5. CDR1 SGHAT and CDR2 FQDESV come from the germline V gene (reference sequence). This CDR3 spans 14 amino acids. This chain's CDR3 is CASSQPDRGYEQYS. The CDR3 nucleotides are TGTGCCAGCAGCCAACCGGACAGGGGGTACGAGCAGTACTCC.

This clonotype was found many times. The chain has TRBV5-1 and TRBJ2-3; 7 bases are shared with TRBD1. Germline values: CDR1 SGHRS, CDR2 YFSETQ. The CDR3 runs 14 residues. The V and J ends lost 7 bases and 4 bases, in that order; junction bases with no gene match: 9. CDR3 nucleotide sequence: TGCGCCAGCTTCAGAGGTGGGACAGCAGATACGCAGTATTTT. It codes for CASFRGGTADTQYF.

V usage is TRBV10-3 and J usage is TRBJ1-3; maybe TRBD1 (6 bases). This CDR3 spans 14 amino acids. The V end was cut by 6 bases, the J end by 4 bases, with 13 bases between. CDR1 is ENHRY, CDR2 SYGVKD, per germline. In DNA, the CDR3 is TGTGCCATCAGCCGCACAGGGTCAGGAAACACCATATATTTT. Amino acids: CAISRTGSGNTIYF.

This clonotype was counted many times. The chain links TRBV20-1 to TRBJ2-1, with D possibly TRBD2 on 6 matching bases. CDR3 length: 14 residues. Germline assignment: CDR1 DFQATT and CDR2 SNEGSKA (reference sequence). V gave up 2 bases and J gave up 5 bases, with 13 bases separating them. Here the CDR3 reads CSARFAGPHNEQFF. CDR3 sequence (DNA): TGCAGTGCTAGATTCGCGGGACCTCACAATGAGCAGTTCTTC.

Remarks on this clonotype: This may arise from a read error, as a much more abundant clone is one base away. V gene TRBV12-3 or TRBV12-4 combines with J gene TRBJ1-1, with a tentative D call TRBD1 (5 bases). CDR3 size: 14 residues. Trimming left V 6 bases short and J 4 bases short, with 15 bases between. CDR3 DNA: TGTGCCAGCAGGACCGGGACCTGGGGCACTGAAGCTTTCTTT. Its protein product is CASRTGTWGTEAFF.

J is TRBJ2-7 and V is TRBV11-2, with 10 bases matching TRBD2. V shed 0 bases, J shed 1 base, and the junction held 6 bases outside the gene matches. Germline V gene sequence: CDR1 SGHAT, CDR2 FQNNGV. CDR3 length equals 17 residues. Here the CDR3 reads CASSLDGASGSSYEQYF. CDR3 DNA: TGTGCCAGCAGCTTAGATGGGGCTAGCGGGAGTTCCTACGAGCAGTACTTC.

This rearrangement joins TRBV19 to TRBJ2-5, with TRBD1 identical over 8 bases. Germline CDR1 is LNHDA and CDR2 is SQIVND (reference sequence). The V segment lost 9 bases and the J segment 5 bases; nucleotides outside the gene matches: 5. The CDR3 totals 12 residues. The CDR3: CASSTGDETQYF. The DNA of the CDR3 is TGTGCCAGCTCGACAGGGGACGAGACCCAGTACTTC.

This clonotype was observed many times. CDR3 sequence reads: CASSPRDSGLGEQYF. The CDR3 DNA reads as TGTGCCAGCAGTCCGAGGGACTCCGGCCTTGGGGAGCAGTACTTC. This sequence joins TRBV27 and TRBJ2-7; a possible D gene is TRBD2 (6 bases). The V end lost 5 bases, the J end lost 7 bases, and 21 bases lay between the germline ends. Germline V CDR1 and CDR2: MNHEY, SMNVEV (reference sequence). The CDR3 length is 15 residues.

This clonotype was observed a handful of times. This chain joins TRBV20-1 and TRBJ2-7, with TRBD1 matching over 8 bases. The junction had 6 bases not matched to a gene; V was cut back by 2 bases and J by 3 bases. This CDR3 spans 14 amino acids. CDR1 and CDR2 (germline): DFQATT, SNEGSKA (reference sequence). Here the CDR3 DNA reads TGCAGTGCTAGAAACAGGGGGTCGAGCTACGAGCAGTACTTC. Its translation: CSARNRGSSYEQYF.

The chain links TRBV6-2 or TRBV6-3 to TRBJ2-1; the D gene is possibly TRBD1 (5 bases). Deletions cut 7 bases from V and 10 bases from J, with 11 bases between. The CDR3 is made up of 11 amino acids. Looked up from germline, CDR1 is MNHEY and CDR2 is SVGEGT. Here the CDR3 DNA reads TGTGCCAGCAAACAGGCTAGGGAGCAGTTCTTC. Its protein product is CASKQAREQFF.

This clonotype was seen a handful of times. The chain is built from TRBV2 and TRBJ2-7; TRBD1 or TRBD2 may be the D gene (7 bases each). The germline CDR1 and CDR2 sequences are SNHLY and FYNNEI. V lost 7 bases to trimming and J lost 3 bases, with 16 bases between them. CDR3 size: 14 residues. DNA for the CDR3: TGTGCCAGCAAGGGGGGGGCAGGGGGCTACGAGCAGTACTTC. It yields the protein CASKGGAGGYEQYF.

This clonotype showed up just a few times. CDR3 nucleotides: TGTGCCAGCAGGCCTCCGGGACAGGGGTCGAACCAGGCTTTCTTT. Translated, it gives CASRPPGQGSNQAFF. This chain connects TRBV6-1 to TRBJ1-1; 10 bases match TRBD1. The ends lost 6 bases at V and 11 bases at J; junction bases unmatched: 15. This CDR3 contains 15 residues. Germline lookup yields CDR1 MNHNS and CDR2 SASEGT.

This clonotype was recorded a few times. The genes are TRBV19 and TRBJ1-1; possible D gene TRBD1, 5 bases. CDR3 length: 16 amino acids. CDR1 and CDR2 (germline): LNHDA, SQIVND (reference sequence). Trimming shortened V by 1 base and J by 3 bases, and 15 bases separated the two germline ends. The DNA for the CDR3 is TGTGCCAGTAGTATAGTTGGCGGGGGAAAGGACACTGAAGCTTTCTTT. Encoded protein: CASSIVGGGKDTEAFF.